These 11 T cell receptor beta chains were sequenced from one sample in a study of blood T cell repertoires in COVID-19. Clones were sequenced by immunoSEQ multiplex PCR, and TCRdb holds only the in-frame ones, with some missing. Of 95,000 to 110,000 clones listed, roughly 88% were seen once; the top ten hold around 6.5%. Sequencing used peripheral blood. These receptors all come from a man aged 45 to 65 with active or convalescent COVID-19.

This clone appeared a few times. This chain links TRBV15 with TRBJ2-2, with 7 positions matching TRBD2. CDR3 length: 19 residues. CDR1 is LNHNV, CDR2 YYDKDF, per germline (reference sequence). After removal of 0 bases from V and 2 bases from J, the junction contained 12 bases not matched to a gene. The CDR3 nucleotides read TGTGCCACCAGCAGAGATAACCCCGCCGGCGGGAGTAACACCGGGGAGCTGTTTTTT. Its translation: CATSRDNPAGGSNTGELFF.

This clone appeared a few times. The chain employs TRBV20-1 and TRBJ1-5; tentatively, D is TRBD1 (5 bases). V shed 3 bases and J shed 7 bases, with 19 bases lying between them. This CDR3 comprises 15 residues. The germline V gene encodes CDR1 DFQATT and CDR2 SNEGSKA (reference sequence). The CDR3 coding sequence is TGCAGTGCTAGTAGCCCCGGGACTAGGGAACAGCCCCAGCATTTT. Protein product: CSASSPGTREQPQHF.

This clone was counted once. This chain uses TRBV7-2 with TRBJ2-4; tentative D call: TRBD2 (6 bases). CDR1 SGHTA and CDR2 FQGNSA come from the germline V gene. The CDR3 extends over 15 amino acids. V lost 10 bases and J lost 1, with 17 bases in between. The CDR3 DNA reads TGTGCCATCTCCCCCGGGGCGGGGGCCAAAAACATTCAGTACTTC. Translating it yields CAISPGAGAKNIQYF. The full variable domain, rest sourced from reference TRBV7-2 and TRBJ2-4, is GAGVSQSPSNKVTEKGKDVELRCDPISGHTALYWYRQSLGQGLEFLIYFQGNSAPDKSGLPSDRFSAERTGGSVSTLTIQRTQQEDSAVYLCAISPGAGAKNIQYFGAGTRLSVL.

V and J are TRBV7-2 and TRBJ1-1; TRBD1 might be the D (6 bases). Trimming pared 5 bases from V and 6 bases from J, leaving 19 bases between. The CDR3 sequence is 15 residues long. Germline assignment: CDR1 SGHTA and CDR2 FQGNSA. The CDR3 is CASSPQYNRAPEAFF. The CDR3 nucleotides read TGTGCCAGCAGCCCACAATATAACAGGGCCCCTGAAGCTTTCTTT.

This clone was observed a single time. The rearrangement joins TRBV11-3 to TRBJ2-3, with D perhaps matching TRBD2 (6 bases). The germline V gene has CDR1 SGHNT and CDR2 YENEEA. This CDR3 has 13 residues. V dropped 1 base and J dropped 11 bases, with 13 bases sitting between them. Here the CDR3 reads CASSLGTDYQQYF. CDR3 nucleotide sequence: TGTGCCAGCAGCTTAGGGACGGACTACCAGCAGTATTTT.

CDR3 bases: TGCGCCAGCAGCCAAGAACTGATCTCTGGAAACACCATATATTTT. Translating it yields CASSQELISGNTIYF. This chain uses TRBV4-1 with TRBJ1-3; D uncertain. Trimming pared 0 bases from V and 0 bases from J, leaving 6 bases between. This CDR3 region has 15 residues. Germline assignment: CDR1 MGHRA and CDR2 YSYEKL.

This chain uses TRBV6-1 with TRBJ1-5; D is possibly TRBD1 (5 bases). CDR3 length equals 14 residues. Germline V gene data show CDR1 as MNHNS and CDR2 as SASEGT. V was trimmed by 2 bases and J by 4 bases, leaving 9 bases between them. CDR3 sequence reads: CASSEFQGNQPQHF. The CDR3 nucleotides are TGTGCCAGCAGTGAATTCCAGGGTAATCAGCCCCAGCATTTT.

This chain links TRBV5-1 with TRBJ1-5; TRBD1 might be the D (6 bases). The CDR3 extends over 19 amino acids. Looked up from germline, CDR1 is SGHRS and CDR2 is YFSETQ. V was trimmed by 1 base and J by 7 bases, leaving 27 bases between them. The CDR3 spells CASSLSRQALARDKQPQHF. As DNA, the CDR3 is TGCGCCAGCAGCTTGTCGCGACAGGCCTTAGCCCGGGACAAGCAGCCCCAGCATTTT.

The V gene is TRBV5-1, the J gene TRBJ2-2; 12 bases are shared with TRBD2. This CDR3 has 16 residues. Germline CDR1 and CDR2: SGHRS and YFSETQ. V dropped 4 bases and J dropped 0; count of bases not matched to a gene: 1. The CDR3 here is CASSTSGRTNTGELFF. The CDR3 DNA follows: TGCGCCAGCAGCACTAGCGGGAGGACGAACACCGGGGAGCTGTTTTTT.

The rearrangement links TRBV5-1 to TRBJ2-1; D ambiguous. V lost 0 bases, J lost 10 bases, and 8 bases lay in between. The CDR3 has 12 amino acids. Germline CDR1 SGHRS, CDR2 YFSETQ. In nucleotides, the CDR3 is TGCGCCAGCAGCTTGGTAGAGAGGGAGCAGTTCTTC. Its protein product is CASSLVEREQFF.

The chain carries TRBV27 and TRBJ1-1; D might be TRBD1 (5 bases). V lost 0 bases, J lost 3 bases, and 32 bases lay in between. The CDR3 consists of 22 residues. Germline lookup yields CDR1 MNHEY and CDR2 SMNVEV (reference sequence). The CDR3 bases are TGTGCCAGCAGTTTATCCAGGGAGGGGTCCGAGGAACCTTCCGAGGTCGACACTGAAGCTTTCTTT. Translating it yields CASSLSREGSEEPSEVDTEAFF.